This TCR beta chain was captured in a study of vaccination and CD4 T cells after COVID-19. The CDR3 sequence is 15 residues long. Per germline, CDR1 MNHEY and CDR2 SMNVEV (reference sequence). J gave up 0 bases and V 4 bases, and 3 bases lay outside the gene matches. As for this clonotype: Its specificity is unknown.

Described treatment: approximately 11-day PBMC culture with coronavirus spike peptide pools or control peptides (ViraFEST assay). At the Johns Hopkins FTIC core, DNA taken from cultured CD4+ T cells was sequenced by way of the Oncomine TCR Beta short-read assay. TCRdb re-called the PCR reads with MiXCR, one entry per CDR3 protein. The table has 14,000 to 15,000 distinct CDR3 sequences, 40% to 60% seen once; the top ten hold about 7.8%. The sequenced sample consisted of CD4+ T cells from blood, cultured in vitro. The sequence was collected from a human donor who had recovered from COVID-19. The chain joins TRBV27 to TRBJ1-1; TRBD1 aligns across 9 bases. The CDR3 loop reads CASSSWTGVNTEAFF. The CDR3, as DNA: TGTGCCAGCAGTTCTTGGACAGGGGTGAACACTGAAGCTTTCTTT.